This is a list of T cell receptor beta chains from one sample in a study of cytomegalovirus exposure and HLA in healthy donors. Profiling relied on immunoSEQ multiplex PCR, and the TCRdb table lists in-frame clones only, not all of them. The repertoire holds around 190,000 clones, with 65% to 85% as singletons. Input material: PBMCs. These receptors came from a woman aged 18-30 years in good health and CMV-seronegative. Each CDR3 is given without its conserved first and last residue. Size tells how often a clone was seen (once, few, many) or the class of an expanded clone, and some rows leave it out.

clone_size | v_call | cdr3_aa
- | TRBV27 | ASSLSTAQGNQPQH
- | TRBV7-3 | ASSQGLVTYNEQF
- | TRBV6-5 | ASSYGQILT
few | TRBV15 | ATSNIQGKRFNEQF
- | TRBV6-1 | ASTWDTNTEAF
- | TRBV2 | ASSVTDSYNSPLH
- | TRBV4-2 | ASSLGGKTSPYEQY
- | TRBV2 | ARNDGGPYNEQF
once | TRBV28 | ASSTLAGDNTGELF
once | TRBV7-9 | ASSQPGQGGYEQY